Following are 5 T cell receptor beta chains from one sample sequenced in a study of T-cell reconstitution after alpha-beta-depleted transplantation in children. As it was prepared, the TCRbeta library received unique molecular identifiers. One entry per CDR3 protein results from TCRdb running MiXCR on the PCR reads. The sample contains about 360,000 distinct CDR3 sequences, 13% of which appear only once. The sample was PBMCs, taken from the stem cell graft. Receptors originate from a human donor who donated a stem cell graft to a child with Fanconi anemia.

This clonotype has a handful of counts. The chain recombines TRBV6-1 with TRBJ1-5; a possible D gene is TRBD1 (5 bases). The CDR3 loop spans 13 amino acids. Germline CDR1 reads MNHNS; CDR2 reads SASEGT. The V end lost 9 bases, the J end lost 9 bases, and 18 bases lay between the germline ends. The CDR3 reads CASFDRPQGPQHF. In nucleotides, the CDR3 is TGTGCCAGTTTCGACCGGCCCCAGGGGCCCCAGCATTTT.

The chain carries TRBV5-1 and TRBJ1-3; D is undetermined. CDR1 is SGHRS and CDR2 is YFSETQ in the germline V gene. This CDR3 has 16 amino acids. Trimming cost V 0 bases and J 4 bases, with 14 bases left between them. In DNA form, the CDR3 reads TGCGCCAGCAGCTTGGAGGTTTCGGGTTCCGGAAACACCATATATTTT. Translation gives CASSLEVSGSGNTIYF.

This clonotype appeared a few times. The chain carries TRBV14 and TRBJ2-1, with D maybe TRBD1 (6 bases). This CDR3 contains 16 residues. V lost 0 bases and J 8 bases, leaving 17 bases between the germline ends. Germline V gives CDR1 SGHDN, CDR2 FVKESK. CDR3 DNA: TGTGCCAGCAGCCAAGAACGAGCGCAGGGGCGGTATGAGCAGTTCTTC. It encodes CASSQERAQGRYEQFF.

The J gene is TRBJ2-3, the V gene TRBV20-1; 8 bases agree with TRBD2. Per germline, CDR1 DFQATT and CDR2 SNEGSKA (reference sequence). The CDR3 extends over 15 amino acids. Trimming removed 3 bases from V and 2 bases from J; junction bases left unmatched: 7. The CDR3 sequence: CSASWAAGDTDTQYF. The CDR3 nucleotides read TGCAGTGCTAGCTGGGCAGCGGGGGACACAGATACGCAGTATTTT.

This clonotype appeared once. The V gene is TRBV12-3 or TRBV12-4, the J gene TRBJ2-6; TRBD1 aligns across 7 bases. This CDR3 spans 18 amino acids. CDR3 loop: CTFCLWTGGSSGANVLTF. CDR3 bases: TGTACCTTCTGTTTATGGACAGGCGGTAGTTCTGGGGCCAACGTCCTGACTTTC.